This T cell receptor beta chain is drawn from a study of graft-versus-host responses after intestinal transplantation. Overall study context: Once they had received anti-thymocyte globulin induction, all recipients took tacrolimus and steroids for approximately three years. Study-wide findings and caveats: Maximum circulating GvH clone levels tracked with early post-transplant HvG decreases.

In the case of this clone: The antigen remains unidentified.

This CDR3 has 14 amino acids. Germline assignment: CDR1 GTSNPN and CDR2 SVGIG (reference sequence). V gave up 4 bases and J gave up 5 bases; unmatched junction bases: 5. Data came from immunoSEQ multiplex PCR; TCRdb stores just in-frame clones and leaves some out. The sample contains about 120,000 clones, 90% to 95% of which appear only once. The rearrangement uses TRBV30 and TRBJ2-5; 12 bases are a match to TRBD2. This specimen was unstimulated CD4+ T cells sorted from spleen or lymph node cells, taken before transplant. This receptor was obtained from a human donor who was the organ donor for an intestinal transplant. In DNA form, the CDR3 reads TGTGCCTGGACTAGCGGGAGGGCCTGGGAGACCCAGTACTTC. Its translation: CAWTSGRAWETQYF.